Below, one T cell receptor beta chain is given with its context. Its antigen is undetermined. Germline loops: CDR1 SNHLY, CDR2 FYNNEI. V was cut by 6 bases and J by 9 bases, with 12 bases left in between. The CDR3 is 12 amino acids. These data belong to a study of cytomegalovirus exposure and HLA in healthy donors. Findings and limits, study-wide: Segments of the TCR beta V type were, in most cases, productive about 87% or about 30% of the time in an earlier analysis. CMV antigen specificity was confirmed in vitro for a few CMV-associated chains. While the bulk of TCR sequences proved rare, some public TCRs turned up in many donors.

The PCR employed 60 Vbeta primers together with 13 Jbeta primers. In the authors' methods: Roughly 12 million of about 80 million unique TCR beta chains were shared, per a later count. This table comes from immunoSEQ multiplex PCR, and its TCRdb copy is limited to in-frame clones, with some not included. V and J calls and clone size are as listed in that table; D and trimming were resolved from the DNA. The sample lists fewer than 200,000 clones; over 60% were seen once. Material: PBMCs. The receptor was isolated from a girl under 18 in good health and CMV-seronegative. The rearrangement joins TRBV2 to TRBJ1-5; D uncertain. CDR3 amino acids: CASSLPSGPQHF. The DNA for the CDR3 is TGTGCCAGCAGCCTTCCCAGTGGGCCCCAGCATTTT.